These 24 T cell receptor beta chains were all obtained from the same sample, sequenced in a study of human T cells and chemical hapten exposure. Unseparated into fractions, whole blood served as the source from which total RNA was extracted. Each CDR3 protein is one row after TCRdb ran MiXCR on the 5' RACE reads. The sample lists about 140,000 distinct CDR3 sequences, 4.1% occurring once. These receptors came from a female donor in good health.

This clonotype was counted ten times or more. The CDR3 loop is CSANPGRGGSETQYF. The CDR3 nucleotides read TGCAGTGCCAATCCGGGCCGGGGAGGGTCAGAGACCCAGTACTTC. The V call is TRBV20-1, the J call TRBJ2-5; 7 bases are shared with TRBD2. The ends lost 6 bases at V and 4 bases at J; junction bases unmatched: 14. Per germline, CDR1 DFQATT and CDR2 SNEGSKA (reference sequence). The CDR3 contains 15 residues.

This chain uses TRBV5-1 with TRBJ1-1; no definite D call. Trimming pared 1 base from V and 4 bases from J, leaving 17 bases between. The CDR3 extends over 16 amino acids. Germline CDR1 reads SGHRS; CDR2 reads YFSETQ. For the CDR3, the DNA is TGCGCCAGCAGCTTGAATGTCGGGGAGTGGAGCACTGAAGCTTTCTTT. This translates into CASSLNVGEWSTEAFF.

This clonotype was counted ten times or more. This chain joins TRBV28 and TRBJ2-7; D uncertain. CDR3 size: 15 residues. The V gene's germline CDR1 is MDHEN and CDR2 SYDVKM. The germline V and J ends were trimmed by 0 bases and 2 bases, with 11 bases remaining between them. The CDR3 coding sequence is TGTGCCAGCAGTTTATGGACCGGACCCACCTACGAGCAGTACTTC. This codes for CASSLWTGPTYEQYF. The variable domain in full, with the rest retrieved from reference TRBV28 and TRBJ2-7, is DVKVTQSSRYLVKRTGEKVFLECVQDMDHENMFWYRQDPGLGLRLIYFSYDVKMKEKGDIPEGYSVSREKKERFSLILESASTNQTSMYLCASSLWTGPTYEQYFGPGTRLTVT.

This clonotype was observed many times. J is TRBJ2-1 and V is TRBV7-8, with D perhaps TRBD2 (6 bases). The CDR3 is made up of 17 amino acids. Looked up from germline, CDR1 is SGHVS and CDR2 is FQNEAQ. V shed 0 bases and J shed 0 bases, with 12 bases lying between them. In DNA form, the CDR3 reads TGTGCCAGCAGCTTAGCGGGACTTGTTTCCTCCTACAATGAGCAGTTCTTC. It specifies CASSLAGLVSSYNEQFF. Together with reference TRBV7-8 and TRBJ2-1, the CDR3 gives the full variable domain: GAGVSQSPRYKVAKRGQDVALRCDPISGHVSLFWYQQALGQGPEFLTYFQNEAQLDKSGLPSDRFFAERPEGSVSTLKIQRTQQEDSAVYLCASSLAGLVSSYNEQFFGPGTRLTVL.

This clonotype was seen ten or more times. The J gene is TRBJ2-5, the V gene TRBV14; D is perhaps TRBD1 (6 bases). This CDR3 spans 15 amino acids. V lost 1 base to trimming and J lost 2 bases, with 11 bases between them. CDR1 is SGHDN, CDR2 FVKESK, per germline. The CDR3 sequence: CASSQGLTGQETQYF. CDR3 bases: TGTGCCAGCAGCCAAGGATTGACAGGTCAAGAGACCCAGTACTTC. Variable domain in full (rest from reference TRBV14 and TRBJ2-5): EAGVTQFPSHSVIEKGQTVTLRCDPISGHDNLYWYRRVMGKEIKFLLHFVKESKQDESGMPNNRFLAERTGGTYSTLKVQPAELEDSGVYFCASSQGLTGQETQYFGPGTRLLVL.

The sample holds many counts of this clonotype. The CDR3 spells CSARPMTTLQAWGYTF. The CDR3 region has the DNA TGCAGTGCTAGACCCATGACGACGTTGCAGGCCTGGGGCTACACCTTC. This chain joins TRBV20-1 and TRBJ1-2; D is unresolved. There are 16 residues in the CDR3. V was cut by 2 bases and J by 8 bases, with 24 bases left in between. Per germline, CDR1 DFQATT and CDR2 SNEGSKA (reference sequence).

This clonotype was seen repeatedly, ten times or more. The gene calls are TRBV2 and TRBJ2-7, with TRBD2 matching over 8 bases. There are 13 residues in the CDR3. The germline V gene encodes CDR1 SNHLY and CDR2 FYNNEI. J gave up 0 bases and V 8 bases, and 3 bases lay outside the gene matches. CDR3 DNA sequence: TGTGCCAGCGGCGGGGGGAACTCCTACGAGCAGTACTTC. Translating gives CASGGGNSYEQYF.

Comments on this clonotype: A read error is possible here, since a much larger clone lies one base away. The genes are TRBV6-2 or TRBV6-3 and TRBJ2-1; 12 bases fit TRBD2. The CDR3 length is 15 residues. Germline trimming cut 7 bases from V and 10 bases from J; bases unmatched to any gene: 11. Germline CDR1 is MNHEY and CDR2 is SVGEGT. CDR3 bases: TGTGCCAGCACCTTTCTAGCGGGGGGGCCCGGGGAGCAGTTCTTC. The encoded protein is CASTFLAGGPGEQFF.

This clonotype was counted a few times. The genes are TRBV20-1 and TRBJ2-7; 7 bases match TRBD1. Germline V gives CDR1 DFQATT, CDR2 SNEGSKA (reference sequence). J lost 0 bases, V lost 6 bases, and 14 bases had no gene match. The CDR3 covers 16 residues. CDR3 in amino acids: CSAVPPRQGCSYEQYF. The CDR3 bases are TGCAGTGCCGTCCCACCAAGACAGGGTTGCTCCTACGAGCAGTACTTC.

This clonotype was found many times. The chain uses TRBV20-1 and TRBJ2-3; a weak D match, TRBD2 (5 bases). In germline, CDR1 is DFQATT, CDR2 SNEGSKA (reference sequence). This CDR3 is 15 amino acids long. V lost 1 base and J lost 4, with 15 bases in between. In DNA, the CDR3 is TGCAGTGCTAGAGTTCTAGCACGTGGCCCAGATACGCAGTATTTT. Its translation: CSARVLARGPDTQYF.

The chain combines TRBV5-1 with TRBJ2-1; TRBD1 matches 9 bases. V lost 4 bases, J lost 6 bases, and 11 bases stayed unmatched. This CDR3 spans 16 amino acids. CDR1 and CDR2 from the germline V gene are SGHRS and YFSETQ. In nucleotides, the CDR3 is TGCGCCAGCAGCCCCGGGACAGGGCGCACCGGCAATGAGCAGTTCTTC. Amino acids: CASSPGTGRTGNEQFF.

In its sample, this clonotype was seen many times. J is TRBJ2-3 and V is TRBV24-1, with D uncertain. This CDR3 has 16 amino acids. Trimming pared 2 bases from V and 1 base from J, leaving 12 bases between. Germline CDR1 reads KGHDR; CDR2 reads SFDVKD. CDR3 in amino acids: CATSDYVVEGTDTQYF. Here the CDR3 DNA reads TGTGCCACCAGTGATTATGTTGTAGAAGGCACAGATACGCAGTATTTT.

This clonotype was seen only a few times. The chain is built from TRBV12-5 and TRBJ2-5; TRBD1 or TRBD2 may be the D gene (7 bases each). From germline, CDR1 is LGHNT and CDR2 FRNRAP. V was pared by 7 bases and J by 1 base, with 10 bases between. The length of the CDR3 is 13 residues. The CDR3 loop is CASARGGQETQYF. The CDR3 nucleotides read TGTGCTAGTGCCAGGGGGGGCCAAGAGACCCAGTACTTC.

This clonotype was picked up many times. This chain uses TRBV5-4 with TRBJ2-1; D assignment may be TRBD1 or TRBD2 (6 bases each). Germline CDR1 and CDR2: SGHNT and YYREEE (reference sequence). Trimming cost V 3 bases and J 2 bases, with 15 bases left between them. CDR3 size: 16 residues. CDR3 sequence (DNA): TGTGCCAGCAGCTGGCCGACGGGGGCTACCTACAATGAGCAGTTCTTC. As protein: CASSWPTGATYNEQFF.

This clonotype was observed many times. V is TRBV3-1 and J is TRBJ1-5, with TRBD1 matching 10 bases. Germline V lookup: CDR1 LGHDT, CDR2 YNNKEL (reference sequence). This CDR3 contains 17 residues. V dropped 3 bases and J dropped 0; count of bases not matched to a gene: 5. The CDR3 DNA reads TGTGCCAGCAGCCAGCGGGACAGGGGCGGTAGCAATCAGCCCCAGCATTTT. This gives the protein CASSQRDRGGSNQPQHF.

The sample holds many counts of this clonotype. The chain links TRBV10-3 to TRBJ2-3, with TRBD2 identical over 12 bases. V dropped 5 bases and J dropped 4; count of bases not matched to a gene: 4. The CDR3 consists of 15 residues. CDR1 is ENHRY, CDR2 SYGVKD, per germline. The chain's CDR3 is CAISLLAGGPDTQYF. The CDR3 DNA is TGTGCCATCAGTCTACTAGCGGGGGGACCAGATACGCAGTATTTT.

CDR3 sequence reads: CSARGASGNTGELFF. The CDR3, as DNA: TGCAGTGCTAGAGGTGCGAGCGGGAACACCGGGGAGCTGTTTTTT. This rearrangement joins TRBV20-1 to TRBJ2-2, with D possibly matching TRBD2 (5 bases). This CDR3 spans 15 amino acids. Trimming removed 1 base from V and 1 base from J, with 10 bases in between. Germline CDR1 DFQATT, CDR2 SNEGSKA (reference sequence).

In its sample, this clonotype was seen many times. The rearrangement joins TRBV14 to TRBJ1-4; 8 bases are a match to TRBD1. The J segment lost 4 bases and the V segment lost 3 bases, leaving 4 bases of the junction unmatched. In germline, CDR1 is SGHDN, CDR2 FVKESK. The CDR3 sequence is 15 residues long. The CDR3, as DNA: TGTGCCAGCAGCCAGACAGGGGTATTTAATGAAAAACTGTTTTTT. Its protein is CASSQTGVFNEKLFF.

This clonotype was detected many times. This chain uses TRBV6-1 with TRBJ1-1; 9 bases agree with TRBD1. This CDR3 has 15 amino acids. The V gene end was trimmed by 2 bases and the J gene end by 2 bases; junction bases not matched to a gene: 3. The germline V gene encodes CDR1 MNHNS and CDR2 SASEGT. CDR3 amino acids: CASSEWGQGNTEAFF. Here the CDR3 DNA reads TGTGCCAGCAGTGAATGGGGACAGGGAAACACTGAAGCTTTCTTT.

This clonotype has at least ten counts. This CDR3 reads CASSMQHSNQPQHF. For the CDR3, the DNA is TGTGCCAGTAGTATGCAACATAGCAATCAGCCCCAGCATTTT. This chain uses TRBV19 with TRBJ1-5; D gene ambiguous. Germline-derived CDR1 and CDR2 are LNHDA and SQIVND (reference sequence). The V end lost 3 bases, the J end lost 0 bases, and 6 bases lay between the germline ends. The CDR3 totals 14 residues.

This clonotype showed up many times. The V gene is TRBV7-9, the J gene TRBJ1-2; 7 nucleotides agree with TRBD1. The V gene end was trimmed by 3 bases and the J gene end by 2 bases; junction bases not matched to a gene: 15. The CDR3 runs to 18 residues. Looked up from germline, CDR1 is SEHNR and CDR2 is FQNEAQ (reference sequence). The DNA for the CDR3 is TGTGCCAGCAGCTTCGTCGTCCCGAGTAGGGGACAGAACTATGGCTACACCTTC. Translated, it gives CASSFVVPSRGQNYGYTF.

In this sample, this clonotype turned up many times. The CDR3 DNA reads TGTGCCAGCAGCGTAGAATGGTCCCGTGGGGCCCAGTACTTC. This sequence encodes CASSVEWSRGAQYF. The rearrangement links TRBV9 to TRBJ2-5; the D is unclear. The length of the CDR3 is 14 residues. Trimming pared 0 bases from V and 9 bases from J, leaving 15 bases between. Germline CDR1 and CDR2: SGDLS and YYNGEE.

The sample holds a few counts of this clonotype. The V call is TRBV4-1, the J call TRBJ2-5; D is unclear. The CDR3 covers 15 residues. Trimming left V 0 bases short and J 7 bases short, with 15 bases between. Germline V gives CDR1 MGHRA, CDR2 YSYEKL. In DNA form, the CDR3 reads TGCGCCAGCAGCCAAGATCTCCTGGCTACGGTGACCCAGTACTTC. Encoded protein: CASSQDLLATVTQYF.

In its sample, this clonotype was seen many times. This chain uses TRBV12-3 or TRBV12-4 with TRBJ1-1; possibly TRBD1 for D (5 bases). The CDR3 contains 14 residues. Trimming pared 6 bases from V and 1 base from J, leaving 12 bases between. In DNA, the CDR3 is TGTGCCAGCAGCCAACAGGTCCCGAACACTGAAGCTTTCTTT. Protein sequence: CASSQQVPNTEAFF.